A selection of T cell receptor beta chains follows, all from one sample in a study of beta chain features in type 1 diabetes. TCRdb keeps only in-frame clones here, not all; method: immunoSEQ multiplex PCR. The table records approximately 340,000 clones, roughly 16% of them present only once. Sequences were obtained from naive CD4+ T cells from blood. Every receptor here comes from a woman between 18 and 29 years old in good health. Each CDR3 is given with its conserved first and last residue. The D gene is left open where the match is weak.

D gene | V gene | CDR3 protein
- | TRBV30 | CAWSVRGGLTGNTIYF
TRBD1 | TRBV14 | CASSQDGARTGRPIETQYF
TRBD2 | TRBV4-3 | CASSHESGGSSYEQYF
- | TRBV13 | CASSTRDKAFF
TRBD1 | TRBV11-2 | CASSFAGTGLYNEQFF
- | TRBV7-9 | CASSFGRAEKLFF
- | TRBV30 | CAWSVSGRETQYF
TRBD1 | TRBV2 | CASTWTGVNEQFF
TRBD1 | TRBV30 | CAWKKIGGPGGELFF
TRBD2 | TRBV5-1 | CASSLGTSGNEQFF
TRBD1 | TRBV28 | CASSQPGQGIYGYTF
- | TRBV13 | CASSLGGHNYEQYF
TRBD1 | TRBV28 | CASSRTDRVHGYTF
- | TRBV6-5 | CASRQGNQPQHF
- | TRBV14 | CASSRQRFSTDTQYF
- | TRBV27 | CASSLRGYEQYF
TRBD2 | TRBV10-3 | CAINGREVDTQYF
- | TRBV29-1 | CSVTRGVGKNIQYF
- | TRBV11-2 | CASSPYYEQYF
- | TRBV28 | CAIQGRLADTQYF
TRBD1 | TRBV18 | CASSTGENTEAFF
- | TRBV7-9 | CASSVTGPEAFF
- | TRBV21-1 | CASRSGASTDTQYF
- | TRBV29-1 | CSVDYYNEQFF
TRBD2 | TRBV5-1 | CASSSGGIQETQYF
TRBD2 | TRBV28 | CASSLSGIHNEQFF
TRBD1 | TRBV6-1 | CASSGQGEMETQYF
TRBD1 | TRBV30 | CAWSAAGGSGANVLTF
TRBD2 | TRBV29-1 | CSVEGRGRSTDTQYF
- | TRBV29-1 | CSVGGKSDTQYF
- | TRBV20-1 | CSASQRGGYTF
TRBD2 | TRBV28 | CALAASGYTDTQYF
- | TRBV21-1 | CASGGNWTAGGIEETQYF
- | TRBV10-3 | CAISESGLRYGYTF
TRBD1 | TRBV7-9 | CASSPGQGPSSNQPQHF
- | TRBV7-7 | CASSLARKETQYF
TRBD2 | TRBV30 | CAWSGLAGNEQFF
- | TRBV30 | CAWSALRDQPQHF
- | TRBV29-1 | CSVNAVGRYEQYF
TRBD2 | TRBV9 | CASSGRDYISYEQYF
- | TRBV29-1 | CSVPGRGTEKLFF
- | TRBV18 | CASSPQGVIREIQPQHF
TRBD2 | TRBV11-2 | CASSTTSGRWNEQFF
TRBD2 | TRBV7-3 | CASSLTSGTNEQFF
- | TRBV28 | CASSFPQGNQNIQYF